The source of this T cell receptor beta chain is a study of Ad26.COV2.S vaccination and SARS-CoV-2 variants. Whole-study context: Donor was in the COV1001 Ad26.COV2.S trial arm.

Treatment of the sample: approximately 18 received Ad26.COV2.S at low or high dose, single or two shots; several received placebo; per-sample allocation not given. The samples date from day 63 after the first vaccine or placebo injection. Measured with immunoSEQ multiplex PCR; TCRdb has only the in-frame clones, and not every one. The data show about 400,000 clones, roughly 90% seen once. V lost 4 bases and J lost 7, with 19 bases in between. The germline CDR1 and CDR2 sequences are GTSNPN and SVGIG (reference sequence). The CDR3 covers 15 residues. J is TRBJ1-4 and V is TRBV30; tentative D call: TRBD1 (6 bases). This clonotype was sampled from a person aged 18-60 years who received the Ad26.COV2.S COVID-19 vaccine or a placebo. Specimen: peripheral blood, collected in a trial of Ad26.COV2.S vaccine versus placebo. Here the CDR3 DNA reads TGTGCCTGGAACACGAAGAGGGGGATAGTTGAAAAACTGTTTTTT. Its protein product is CAWNTKRGIVEKLFF. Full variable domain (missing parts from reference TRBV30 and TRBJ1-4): SQTIHQWPATLVQPVGSPLSLECTVEGTSNPNLYWYRQAAGRGLQLLFYSVGIGQISSEVPQNLSASRPQDRQFILSSKKLLLSDSGFYLCAWNTKRGIVEKLFFGSGTQLSVL.